One sample yielded the 24 T cell receptor beta chains listed below, sequenced in a study of post-analysis software for immune sequencing data. Findings of the study overall: TRBV segments more frequent in patients than in controls numbered roughly five and included TRBV5-6, TRBV5-1 and TRBV20-1.

TCR beta libraries were prepared from cDNA with unique molecular identifiers. TCRdb reanalysed the PCR reads using MiXCR and keeps one entry per CDR3 protein. The sample consists of approximately 770,000 distinct CDR3 sequences, roughly 50% of them appearing once. These receptors have no known antigen. The sample was blood. The receptor set was obtained from a girl between 10 and 17 years old with multiple sclerosis.

This clonotype was seen only a few times. The chain joins TRBV10-3 to TRBJ2-7; TRBD2 might be the D (6 bases). Trimming removed 0 bases at V and 1 base at J, with 22 bases between. This CDR3 contains 19 residues. CDR1 and CDR2 from the germline V gene are ENHRY and SYGVKD. The CDR3 loop reads CAISESGGGKVGNSYEQYF. CDR3 bases: TGTGCCATCAGTGAGTCAGGTGGCGGGAAGGTGGGGAATTCCTACGAGCAGTACTTC.

The chain recombines TRBV24-1 with TRBJ1-1; TRBD1 matches at 10 bases. The germline CDR1 and CDR2 sequences are KGHDR and SFDVKD. The CDR3 is 16 amino acids. J gave up 3 bases and V 4 bases, and 7 bases lay outside the gene matches. In DNA form, the CDR3 reads TGTGCCACCAGTGACCGGGACAGGGGACGGGACACTGAAGCTTTCTTT. Translated, it gives CATSDRDRGRDTEAFF.

The J gene is TRBJ2-4, the V gene TRBV27; tentative D call: TRBD2 (5 bases). Trimming stripped 0 bases from V and 13 bases from J, with 13 bases between. The CDR3 totals 13 residues. Germline V CDR1 and CDR2: MNHEY, SMNVEV (reference sequence). In nucleotides, the CDR3 is TGTGCCAGCAGTTTATCGGGAGAGTGGGAGCAGTACTTC. It translates to CASSLSGEWEQYF.

This clonotype was counted between two and nine times. The J gene is TRBJ2-7, the V gene TRBV29-1; 8 bases line up with TRBD2. The germline CDR1 and CDR2 sequences are SQVTM and ANQGSEA. The CDR3 has 14 residues. Trimming took 0 bases from V and 5 from J; bases not matched to a gene: 6. As DNA, the CDR3 is TGCAGCGTTGAAGAGGGACTAGGATCGAACGAGCAGTACTTC. This sequence encodes CSVEEGLGSNEQYF.

This clonotype was detected only a few times. The chain employs TRBV7-2 and TRBJ2-7; 7 positions match TRBD2. In germline, CDR1 is SGHTA, CDR2 FQGNSA. The ends lost 5 bases at V and 6 bases at J; junction bases unmatched: 10. This CDR3 comprises 14 residues. The CDR3 loop reads CASSPGGGMSEQYF. CDR3 sequence (DNA): TGTGCCAGCAGCCCTGGGGGAGGGATGTCCGAGCAGTACTTC.

Notes on this clonotype: One end of the junction is discordant with germline, which a read error may explain. The V and J genes are TRBV12-3 or TRBV12-4 and TRBJ2-3; 9 nucleotides agree with TRBD2. The CDR3 is made up of 17 amino acids. CDR3 DNA sequence: TGTGCCAGCAGTCTCGACCTTAGCGGGGGAAGCACAGATATGCAGTATTTT. Protein: CASSLDLSGGSTDMQYF.

As DNA, the CDR3 is TGTGCCAGCAGCCGGCTCGAGGGCAATGAGCAGTTCTTC. Protein product: CASSRLEGNEQFF. The genes are TRBV28 and TRBJ2-1; tentative D call: TRBD2 (5 bases). Trimming stripped 6 bases from V and 6 bases from J, with 12 bases between. CDR3 length: 13 residues. In germline, CDR1 is MDHEN, CDR2 SYDVKM.

The gene calls are TRBV6-6 and TRBJ2-5, with a weak D call TRBD2 (5 bases). V was cut by 2 bases and J by 12 bases, with 16 bases left in between. Germline CDR1 is MNHNY and CDR2 is SVGAGI (reference sequence). The CDR3 loop spans 13 amino acids. The CDR3 spells CASSYDFDGVEYF. The CDR3 DNA is TGTGCCAGCAGTTACGATTTTGACGGGGTAGAGTACTTC.

In this sample, this clonotype turned up a few times. V usage is TRBV29-1 and J usage is TRBJ2-7; the D gene could be TRBD1 or TRBD2 (5 bases each). The CDR3 has 13 residues. V lost 7 bases to trimming and J lost 6 bases, with 19 bases between them. Germline assignment: CDR1 SQVTM and CDR2 ANQGSEA. The CDR3, as DNA: TGCAGCGCCCGACGGTCGGCCGGGGCCGAGCAGTACTTC. Its protein product is CSARRSAGAEQYF.

This clonotype appeared a few times. V usage is TRBV3-1 and J usage is TRBJ2-7; TRBD1 might be the D (6 bases). The CDR3 spans 13 residues. The germline gives CDR1 LGHDT, CDR2 YNNKEL (reference sequence). V was shortened by 3 bases and J by 5 bases, with 11 bases between the two germline ends. CDR3 protein: CASSQGAANEQYF. The CDR3 DNA follows: TGTGCCAGCAGCCAGGGGGCAGCAAACGAGCAGTACTTC.

This clonotype was observed a few times. The chain has TRBV25-1 and TRBJ2-3; D unresolved. The CDR3 consists of 15 residues. Trimming left V 7 bases short and J 2 bases short, with 16 bases between. Germline assignment: CDR1 MGHDK and CDR2 SYGVNS. CDR3 sequence reads: CASIPAGLYTDTQYF. CDR3 DNA sequence: TGTGCCAGCATTCCTGCCGGTCTTTACACAGATACGCAGTATTTT.

As DNA, the CDR3 is TGTGCCAGCAGTTTAGACAAAAGGGGCCTGGGGCCAGGACCGAATGAAAAACTGTTTTTT. Its protein product is CASSLDKRGLGPGPNEKLFF. The J gene is TRBJ1-4, the V gene TRBV12-3 or TRBV12-4; possible D gene TRBD1, 5 bases. CDR3 length: 20 amino acids. V was pared by 1 base and J by 5 bases, with 26 bases between.

This chain links TRBV7-6 with TRBJ2-7; no definite D call. The germline gives CDR1 SGHVS, CDR2 FNYEAQ. The CDR3 runs to 17 residues. Trimming cost V 2 bases and J 0 bases, with 17 bases left between them. The CDR3 DNA follows: TGTGCCAGCAGCTTACGGATGGCTAGTGTTAGCTCCTACGAGCAGTACTTC. It yields the protein CASSLRMASVSSYEQYF.

The chain is built from TRBV15 and TRBJ2-3; 14 bases match TRBD2. Germline values: CDR1 LNHNV, CDR2 YYDKDF (reference sequence). The J segment lost 3 bases and the V segment lost 3 bases, leaving 11 bases of the junction unmatched. CDR3 size: 19 residues. CDR3 sequence (DNA): TGTGCCACCAGCAGGCCGGGACTAGCGGGAGTTTTGTCGACAGATACGCAGTATTTT. Amino acid sequence: CATSRPGLAGVLSTDTQYF.

This chain uses TRBV29-1 with TRBJ2-5; tentative D call: TRBD2 (5 bases). This CDR3 has 15 amino acids. Germline V gene data show CDR1 as SQVTM and CDR2 as ANQGSEA. The V gene lost 5 bases and the J gene lost 2 bases, with 18 bases spanning the gap. This CDR3 is CSVRSRVARQETQYF. The DNA for the CDR3 is TGCAGCGTTCGCTCCCGTGTAGCGAGGCAAGAGACCCAGTACTTC.

The genes are TRBV20-1 and TRBJ2-1, with D unresolved. The germline CDR1 and CDR2 sequences are DFQATT and SNEGSKA (reference sequence). Trimming left V 6 bases short and J 8 bases short, with 20 bases between. The CDR3 loop spans 14 amino acids. CDR3 in DNA: TGCAGTGCCCCCTCGGACCAAAGGGTCTATGAGCAGTTCTTC. Translation: CSAPSDQRVYEQFF.

J is TRBJ1-1 and V is TRBV29-1; 7 positions agree with TRBD1. The V segment lost 7 bases and the J segment 5 bases; nucleotides outside the gene matches: 13. Germline V lookup: CDR1 SQVTM, CDR2 ANQGSEA. This CDR3 has 14 residues. The CDR3: CSADSLWTGTEAFF. Here the CDR3 DNA reads TGCAGCGCTGATTCTCTATGGACAGGAACTGAAGCTTTCTTT. The full variable domain, rest sourced from reference TRBV29-1 and TRBJ1-1, is SAVISQKPSRDICQRGTSLTIQCQVDSQVTMMFWYRQQPGQSLTLIATANQGSEATYESGFVIDKFPISRPNLTFSTLTVSNMSPEDSSIYLCSADSLWTGTEAFFGQGTRLTVV.

This clonotype came up once. This chain joins TRBV7-9 and TRBJ2-5; 11 nucleotides match TRBD2. J lost 11 bases, V lost 5 bases, and 10 bases had no gene match. This CDR3 has 14 residues. CDR1 SEHNR and CDR2 FQNEAQ come from the germline V gene (reference sequence). This CDR3 reads CASSQLAGVREQYF. The CDR3 DNA is TGTGCCAGCAGCCAACTAGCGGGAGTGCGTGAGCAGTACTTC.

V and J are TRBV12-3 or TRBV12-4 and TRBJ2-3; tentative D call: TRBD2 (5 bases). The germline V and J ends were trimmed by 1 base and 11 bases, with 22 bases remaining between them. This CDR3 contains 16 residues. The CDR3 protein is CASSLVRWSSADVQYF. The CDR3 DNA reads as TGTGCCAGCAGTTTAGTGAGGTGGAGTAGCGCAGATGTGCAGTATTTT.

The V call is TRBV18, the J call TRBJ1-1, with a weak D call TRBD1 (5 bases). V gave up 2 bases and J gave up 2 bases, with 15 bases separating them. Germline-derived CDR1 and CDR2 are KGHSH and LQKENI. This CDR3 comprises 16 residues. CDR3 loop: CASSPSLTAGNTEAFF. CDR3 coding DNA: TGTGCCAGCTCACCATCTCTGACAGCGGGAAACACTGAAGCTTTCTTT.

In its sample, this clonotype was seen a few times. The chain recombines TRBV10-3 with TRBJ2-7, with a weak D call TRBD2 (5 bases). CDR3 length: 13 residues. V lost 6 bases to trimming and J lost 2 bases, with 11 bases between them. The germline gives CDR1 ENHRY, CDR2 SYGVKD. The CDR3 coding sequence is TGTGCCATCAGAGCGGCCTCTGCCTACGAGCAGTACTTC. Encoded protein: CAIRAASAYEQYF.

V and J are TRBV5-1 and TRBJ2-1; TRBD2 agrees at 7 bases. The CDR3 covers 16 residues. Per germline, CDR1 SGHRS and CDR2 YFSETQ. After removal of 4 bases from V and 3 bases from J, the junction contained 10 bases not matched to a gene. In nucleotides, the CDR3 is TGCGCCAGCAGCGGCACGCTCCGCGGGAGCTACAATGAGCAGTTCTTC. Encoded protein: CASSGTLRGSYNEQFF. Full variable domain (missing parts from reference TRBV5-1 and TRBJ2-1): KAGVTQTPRYLIKTRGQQVTLSCSPISGHRSVSWYQQTPGQGLQFLFEYFSETQRNKGNFPGRFSGRQFSNSRSEMNVSTLELGDSALYLCASSGTLRGSYNEQFFGPGTRLTVL.

This chain connects TRBV12-3 or TRBV12-4 to TRBJ2-1, with D perhaps TRBD1 or TRBD2 (5 bases each). V shed 3 bases and J shed 0 bases, with 21 bases lying between them. The CDR3 has 19 residues. For the CDR3, the DNA is TGTGCCAGCAGTTTCCAGCTTTATGGGACGGAGAGCTCCTACAATGAGCAGTTCTTC. It encodes CASSFQLYGTESSYNEQFF.

The V and J genes are TRBV20-1 and TRBJ1-5; 10 bases are shared with TRBD1. Trimming took 5 bases from V and 0 from J; bases not matched to a gene: 4. There are 15 residues in the CDR3. The germline V gene encodes CDR1 DFQATT and CDR2 SNEGSKA (reference sequence). In DNA, the CDR3 is TGCAGTGCTCAGACAGGGGGCCATAGCAATCAGCCCCAGCATTTT. Its protein product is CSAQTGGHSNQPQHF.